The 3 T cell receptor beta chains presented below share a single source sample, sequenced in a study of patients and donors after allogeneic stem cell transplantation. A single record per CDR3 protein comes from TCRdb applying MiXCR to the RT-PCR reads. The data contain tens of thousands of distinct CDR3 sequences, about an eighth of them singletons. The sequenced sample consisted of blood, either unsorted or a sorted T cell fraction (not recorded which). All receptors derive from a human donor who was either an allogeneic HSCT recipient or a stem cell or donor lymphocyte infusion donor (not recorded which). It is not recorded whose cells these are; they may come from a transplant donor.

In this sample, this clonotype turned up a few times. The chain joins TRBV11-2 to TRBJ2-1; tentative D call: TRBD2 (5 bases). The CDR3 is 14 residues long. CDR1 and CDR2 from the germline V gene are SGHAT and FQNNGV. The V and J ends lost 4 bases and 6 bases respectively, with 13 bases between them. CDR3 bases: TGTGCCAGCAGCTCATTACTAGATCTCAATGAGCAGTTCTTC. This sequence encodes CASSSLLDLNEQFF. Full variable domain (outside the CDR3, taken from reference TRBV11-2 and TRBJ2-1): EAGVAQSPRYKIIEKRQSVAFWCNPISGHATLYWYQQILGQGPKLLIQFQNNGVVDDSQLPKDRFSAERLKGVDSTLKIQPAKLEDSAVYLCASSSLLDLNEQFFGPGTRLTVL.

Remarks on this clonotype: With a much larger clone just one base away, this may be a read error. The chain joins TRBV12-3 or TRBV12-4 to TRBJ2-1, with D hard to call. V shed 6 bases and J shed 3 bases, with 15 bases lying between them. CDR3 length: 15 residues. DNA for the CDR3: TGTGCCAGCAGATCTACTCGAGTGGTCTACAATGAGCAGTTCTTC. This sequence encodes CASRSTRVVYNEQFF.

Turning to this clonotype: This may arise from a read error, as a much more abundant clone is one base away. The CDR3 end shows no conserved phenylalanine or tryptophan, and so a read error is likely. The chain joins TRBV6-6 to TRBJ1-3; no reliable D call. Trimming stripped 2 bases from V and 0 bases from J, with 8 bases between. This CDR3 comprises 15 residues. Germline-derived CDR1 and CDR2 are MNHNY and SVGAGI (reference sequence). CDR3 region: CASSYTNLSGNTIYL. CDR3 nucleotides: TGTGCCAGCAGTTACACGAACCTCTCTGGAAACACCATATATTTG.